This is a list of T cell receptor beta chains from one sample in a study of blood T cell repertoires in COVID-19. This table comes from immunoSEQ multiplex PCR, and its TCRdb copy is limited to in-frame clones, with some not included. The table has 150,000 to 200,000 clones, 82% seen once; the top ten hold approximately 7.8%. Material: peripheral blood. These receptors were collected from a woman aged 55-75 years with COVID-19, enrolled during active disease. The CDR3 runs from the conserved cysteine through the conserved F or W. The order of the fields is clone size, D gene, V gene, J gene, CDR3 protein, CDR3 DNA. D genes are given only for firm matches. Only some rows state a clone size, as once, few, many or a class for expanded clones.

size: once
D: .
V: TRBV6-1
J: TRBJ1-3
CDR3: CASSDPGANSGNTIYF
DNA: TGTGCCAGCAGTGATCCAGGGGCAAACTCTGGAAACACCATATATTTT

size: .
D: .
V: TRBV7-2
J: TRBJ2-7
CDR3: CASSLAGVYEQYF
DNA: TGTGCCAGCAGCTTAGCAGGAGTCTACGAGCAGTACTTC

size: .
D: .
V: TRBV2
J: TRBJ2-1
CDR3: CASSEGPGGWYEQFF
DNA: TGTGCCAGCAGTGAAGGGCCAGGAGGCTGGTATGAGCAGTTCTTC

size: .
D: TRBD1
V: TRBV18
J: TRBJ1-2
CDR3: CASSRTGRGGDYGYTF
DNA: TGTGCCAGCTCACGGACAGGGCGCGGGGGTGACTATGGCTACACCTTC

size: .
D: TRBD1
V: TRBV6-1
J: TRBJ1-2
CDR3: CASSGAGTGQGYGYTF
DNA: TGTGCCAGCAGTGGAGCCGGGACAGGGCAGGGGTATGGCTACACCTTC

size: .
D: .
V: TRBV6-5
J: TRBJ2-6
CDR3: CASSYHEASGANVLTF
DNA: TGTGCCAGCAGTTACCACGAGGCCTCTGGGGCCAACGTCCTGACTTTC

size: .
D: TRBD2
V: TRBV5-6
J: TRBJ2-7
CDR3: CASSPAGGGDPRYEQYF
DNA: TGTGCCAGCAGCCCTGCCGGGGGGGGCGACCCTCGGTACGAGCAGTACTTC

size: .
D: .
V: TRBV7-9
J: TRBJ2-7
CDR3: CASSSYQGRFEQYF
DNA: TGTGCCAGCAGCTCCTACCAGGGGCGGTTCGAGCAGTACTTC

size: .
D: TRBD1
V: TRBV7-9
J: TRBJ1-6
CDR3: CASSKPGTANSPLHF
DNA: TGTGCCAGCAGCAAGCCGGGGACAGCTAATTCACCCCTCCACTTT

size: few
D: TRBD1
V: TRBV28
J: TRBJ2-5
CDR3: CASSSENTGTEGTQYF
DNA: TGTGCCAGCAGTTCGGAGAACACCGGGACAGAGGGGACCCAGTACTTC

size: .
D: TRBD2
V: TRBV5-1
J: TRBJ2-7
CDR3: CASSDHRGRSGRANYEQYF
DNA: TGCGCCAGCAGCGACCACAGGGGTCGAAGCGGGAGGGCCAACTACGAGCAGTACTTC

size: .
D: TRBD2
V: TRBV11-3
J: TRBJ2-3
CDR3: CASSLSSQAGIDTQYF
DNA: TGTGCCAGCAGCTTATCCTCCCAAGCGGGGATTGATACGCAGTATTTT

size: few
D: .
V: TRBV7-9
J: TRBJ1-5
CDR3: CASSLFPSNQPQHF
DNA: TGTGCCAGCAGCTTATTTCCGAGCAATCAGCCCCAGCATTTT

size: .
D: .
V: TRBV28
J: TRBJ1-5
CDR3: CASSLTPNGVGGNQPQHF
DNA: TGTGCCAGCAGTCTGACCCCAAATGGGGTGGGAGGCAATCAGCCCCAGCATTTT

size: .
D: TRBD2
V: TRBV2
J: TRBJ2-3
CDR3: CASSHIGLAGGTDTQYF
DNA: TGTGCCAGCAGTCATATAGGACTAGCGGGAGGCACAGATACGCAGTATTTT

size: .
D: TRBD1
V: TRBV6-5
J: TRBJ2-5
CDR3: CASSPTGDVETQYF
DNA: TGTGCCAGCAGCCCGACAGGGGATGTGGAGACCCAGTACTTC

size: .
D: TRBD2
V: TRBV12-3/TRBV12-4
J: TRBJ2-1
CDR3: CASSSGTSNEQFF
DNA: TGTGCCAGCAGCTCCGGGACTAGCAATGAGCAGTTCTTC

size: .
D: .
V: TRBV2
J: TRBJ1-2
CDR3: CASSEAGVPGGYTF
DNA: TGTGCCAGCAGTGAAGCGGGCGTCCCTGGAGGCTACACCTTC

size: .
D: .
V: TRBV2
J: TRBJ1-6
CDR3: CARRVNQGNSPLHF
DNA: TGTGCCAGACGAGTAAATCAGGGCAATTCACCCCTCCACTTT

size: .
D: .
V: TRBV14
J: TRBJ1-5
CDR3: CASSRSGTNQPQHF
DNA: TGTGCCAGCAGCCGCTCAGGCACCAATCAGCCCCAGCATTTT

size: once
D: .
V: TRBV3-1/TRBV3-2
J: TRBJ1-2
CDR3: CASSPRSNNYGYTF
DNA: TGTGCCAGCAGCCCCCGGAGTAATAACTATGGCTACACCTTC

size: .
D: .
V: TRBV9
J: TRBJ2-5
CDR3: CASSVGGGLTETQYF
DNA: TGTGCCAGCAGCGTAGGGGGGGGCCTCACCGAGACCCAGTACTTC

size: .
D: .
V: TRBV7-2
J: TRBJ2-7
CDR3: CASSSSRYEQYF
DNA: TGTGCCAGCAGCTCTTCTAGATACGAGCAGTACTTC

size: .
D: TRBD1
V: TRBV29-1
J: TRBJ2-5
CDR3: CSVVGTAWDQETQYF
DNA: TGCAGCGTTGTAGGGACAGCCTGGGATCAAGAGACCCAGTACTTC

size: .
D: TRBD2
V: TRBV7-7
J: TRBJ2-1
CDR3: CASSLAGRDEQFF
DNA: TGTGCTAGCAGCTTAGCGGGGCGGGACGAGCAGTTCTTC

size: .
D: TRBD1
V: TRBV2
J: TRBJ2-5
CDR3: CASRQGASVETQYF
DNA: TGTGCCAGCAGGCAGGGGGCGTCTGTCGAGACCCAGTACTTC

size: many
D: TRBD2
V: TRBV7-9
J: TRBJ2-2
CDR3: CASSLATAGGPFGELFF
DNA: TGTGCCAGCAGCTTAGCGACAGCGGGAGGGCCTTTCGGGGAGCTGTTTTTT

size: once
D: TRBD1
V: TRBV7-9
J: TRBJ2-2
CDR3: CASSSGQDTGELFF
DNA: TGTGCCAGCAGTTCGGGACAGGACACCGGGGAGCTGTTTTTT

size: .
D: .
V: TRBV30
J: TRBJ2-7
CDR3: CAWSQGTASYEQYF
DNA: TGTGCCTGGAGTCAAGGGACTGCCTCCTACGAGCAGTACTTC

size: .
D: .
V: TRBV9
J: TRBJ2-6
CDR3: CASSVQGSGANVLTF
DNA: TGTGCCAGCAGCGTGCAGGGATCCGGGGCCAACGTCCTGACTTTC

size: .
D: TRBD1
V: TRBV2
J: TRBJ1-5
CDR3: CASTQGADQPQHF
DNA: TGTGCCAGTACTCAGGGGGCTGATCAGCCCCAGCATTTT

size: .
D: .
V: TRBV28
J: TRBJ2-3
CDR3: CASSPRISGHTDTQYF
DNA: TGTGCCAGCAGCCCTAGAATATCGGGACACACAGATACGCAGTATTTT

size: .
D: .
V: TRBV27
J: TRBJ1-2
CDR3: CASSSTGPNYGYTF
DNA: TGTGCCAGCAGTTCTACAGGGCCTAACTATGGCTACACCTTC

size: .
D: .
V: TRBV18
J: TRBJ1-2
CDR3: CASSPLEGAVGYTF
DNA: TGTGCCAGCTCACCCCTCGAAGGGGCGGTCGGCTACACCTTC

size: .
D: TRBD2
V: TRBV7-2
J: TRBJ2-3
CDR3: CASSLAGLAGDSPDTQYF
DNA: TGTGCCAGCAGCTTAGCCGGACTAGCGGGAGATAGTCCAGATACGCAGTATTTT

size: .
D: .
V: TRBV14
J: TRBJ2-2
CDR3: CASSQEVNRFRGELFF
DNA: TGTGCCAGCAGCCAAGAGGTTAACCGGTTCCGCGGGGAGCTGTTTTTT

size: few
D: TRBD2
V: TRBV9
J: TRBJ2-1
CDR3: CASSFTAGTSGRNEQFF
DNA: TGTGCCAGCAGCTTCACCGCGGGGACTAGCGGGAGGAATGAGCAGTTCTTC

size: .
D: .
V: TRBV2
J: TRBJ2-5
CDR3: CASSRDIPGMQETQYF
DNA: TGTGCCAGCAGTCGCGACATACCAGGAATGCAAGAGACCCAGTACTTC

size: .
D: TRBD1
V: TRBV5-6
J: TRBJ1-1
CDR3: CASSPSGQGVLPEAFF
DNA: TGTGCCAGCAGCCCTTCAGGACAGGGCGTACTCCCTGAAGCTTTCTTT

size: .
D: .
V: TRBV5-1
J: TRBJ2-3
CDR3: CASARGDGSTDTQYF
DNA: TGCGCCAGCGCCAGGGGGGACGGATCCACAGATACGCAGTATTTT

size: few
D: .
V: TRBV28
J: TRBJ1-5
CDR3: CASSLEQGHQPQHF
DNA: TGTGCCAGCAGTTTGGAACAGGGCCATCAGCCCCAGCATTTT

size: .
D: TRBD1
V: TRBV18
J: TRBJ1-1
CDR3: CASSPGQLLGGAFF
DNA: TGTGCCAGCTCACCGGGACAGTTACTCGGGGGAGCTTTCTTT

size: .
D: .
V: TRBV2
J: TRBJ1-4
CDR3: CASRRVNLYNEKLFF
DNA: TGTGCCAGCAGGAGGGTTAACTTGTATAATGAAAAACTGTTTTTT

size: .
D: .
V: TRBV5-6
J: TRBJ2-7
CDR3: CASSFPGSSYEQYF
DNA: TGTGCCAGCAGCTTTCCGGGATCCTCCTACGAGCAGTACTTC

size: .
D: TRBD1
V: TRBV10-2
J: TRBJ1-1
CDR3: CATETGGAPGTEAFF
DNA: TGCGCCACCGAAACAGGGGGCGCCCCGGGCACTGAAGCTTTCTTT

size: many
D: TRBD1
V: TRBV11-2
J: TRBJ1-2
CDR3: CASSAGTGFFYTF
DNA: TGTGCCAGCAGCGCCGGGACAGGATTTTTCTACACCTTC

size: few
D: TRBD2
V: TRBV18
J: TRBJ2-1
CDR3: CASGELAGGPHEQFF
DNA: TGTGCCAGCGGAGAGCTAGCGGGAGGGCCTCATGAGCAGTTCTTC

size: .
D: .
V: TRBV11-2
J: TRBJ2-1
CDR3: CASSLDLVGGNEQFF
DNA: TGTGCCAGCAGCTTAGATCTAGTAGGAGGGAATGAGCAGTTCTTC

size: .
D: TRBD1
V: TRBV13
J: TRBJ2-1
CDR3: CASSLGGRGGRVYNEQFF
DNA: TGTGCCAGCAGCTTAGGCGGGCGAGGGGGCAGGGTTTACAATGAGCAGTTCTTC

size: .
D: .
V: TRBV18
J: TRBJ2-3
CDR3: CASSPVIIAQMDTQYF
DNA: TGTGCCAGCTCACCAGTTATAATTGCCCAGATGGATACGCAGTATTTT

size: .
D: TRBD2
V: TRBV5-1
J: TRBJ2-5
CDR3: CASSLGSGRAEETQYF
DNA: TGCGCCAGCAGCTTGGGGAGCGGGAGGGCCGAAGAGACCCAGTACTTC

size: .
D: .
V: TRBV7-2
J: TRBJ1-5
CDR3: CASSRTVPRNQPQHF
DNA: TGTGCCAGCAGCAGGACAGTTCCCCGGAATCAGCCCCAGCATTTT

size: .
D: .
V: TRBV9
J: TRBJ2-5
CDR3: CASSVTGLKETQYF
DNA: TGTGCCAGCAGCGTGACAGGCCTGAAAGAGACCCAGTACTTC

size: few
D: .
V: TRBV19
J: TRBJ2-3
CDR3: CASSTQTSTDTQYF
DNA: TGTGCCAGTAGTACCCAAACTAGCACAGATACGCAGTATTTT

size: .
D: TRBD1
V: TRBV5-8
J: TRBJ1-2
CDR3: CASSPGQIYGYTF
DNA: TGTGCCAGCAGCCCGGGACAGATCTATGGCTACACCTTC

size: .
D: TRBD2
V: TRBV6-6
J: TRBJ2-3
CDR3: CASSPLGTSGTDTQYF
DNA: TGTGCCAGCAGCCCCCTCGGGACTAGCGGCACAGATACGCAGTATTTT

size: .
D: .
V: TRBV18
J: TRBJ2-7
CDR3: CASSPRGYEQYF
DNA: TGTGCCAGCTCACCCAGGGGCTACGAGCAGTACTTC

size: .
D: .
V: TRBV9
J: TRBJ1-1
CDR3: CASSVYPNGAEAFF
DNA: TGTGCCAGCAGCGTGTACCCTAACGGAGCTGAAGCTTTCTTT

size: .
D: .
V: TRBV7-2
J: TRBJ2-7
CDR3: CASSLELDRSYEQYF
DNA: TGTGCCAGCAGCTTAGAGTTAGACAGGTCCTACGAGCAGTACTTC

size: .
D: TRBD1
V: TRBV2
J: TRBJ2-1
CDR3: CASSPDREQEQFF
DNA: TGTGCCAGCAGCCCGGACAGGGAGCAGGAGCAGTTCTTC